This T cell receptor (beta chain) was found in a study of blood T cell repertoires in COVID-19. V lost 3 bases and J lost 8, with 26 bases in between. This CDR3 has 18 amino acids. The V gene's germline CDR1 is SGDLS and CDR2 YYNGEE. This table comes from immunoSEQ multiplex PCR, and its TCRdb copy is limited to in-frame clones, with some not included. The profile covers approximately 100,000 clones, with over 70% appearing a single time and 4% to 5.5% taken by the ten largest. The chain joins TRBV9 to TRBJ1-4, with D possibly matching TRBD1 (5 bases). This sequence was found in a human donor in a cohort sampled during active or convalescent COVID-19. The sequencing input was peripheral blood. Here the CDR3 reads CASSGHRAETWGAEKLFF. The CDR3 DNA reads TGTGCCAGCAGCGGACATCGCGCGGAGACGTGGGGCGCGGAAAAACTGTTTTTT.